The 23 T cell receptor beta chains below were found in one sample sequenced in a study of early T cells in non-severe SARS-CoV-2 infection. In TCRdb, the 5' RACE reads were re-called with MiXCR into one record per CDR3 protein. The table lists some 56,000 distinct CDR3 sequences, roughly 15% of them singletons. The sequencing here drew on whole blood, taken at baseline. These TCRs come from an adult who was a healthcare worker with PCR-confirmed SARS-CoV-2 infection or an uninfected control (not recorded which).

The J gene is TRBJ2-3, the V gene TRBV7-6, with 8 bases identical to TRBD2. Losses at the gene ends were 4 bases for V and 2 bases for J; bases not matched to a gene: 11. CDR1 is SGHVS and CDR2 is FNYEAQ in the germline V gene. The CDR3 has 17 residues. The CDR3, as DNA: TGTGCCAGCAGCTCCGACCCGGCGGGGGGACCCACAGATACGCAGTATTTT. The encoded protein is CASSSDPAGGPTDTQYF.

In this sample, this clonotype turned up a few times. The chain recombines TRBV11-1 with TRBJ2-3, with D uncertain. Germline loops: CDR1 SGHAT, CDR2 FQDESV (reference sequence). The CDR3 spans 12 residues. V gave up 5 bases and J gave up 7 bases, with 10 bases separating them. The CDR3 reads CASSPPGYTQYF. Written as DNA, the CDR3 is TGTGCCAGCAGCCCTCCCGGCTATACGCAGTATTTT.

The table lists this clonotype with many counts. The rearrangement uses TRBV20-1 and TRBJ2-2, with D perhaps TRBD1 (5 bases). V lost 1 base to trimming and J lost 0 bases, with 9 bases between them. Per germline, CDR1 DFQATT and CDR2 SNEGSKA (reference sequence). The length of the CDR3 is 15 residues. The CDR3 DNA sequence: TGCAGTGCTAGAGCGACAGTCCCGAACACCGGGGAGCTGTTTTTT. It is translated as CSARATVPNTGELFF.

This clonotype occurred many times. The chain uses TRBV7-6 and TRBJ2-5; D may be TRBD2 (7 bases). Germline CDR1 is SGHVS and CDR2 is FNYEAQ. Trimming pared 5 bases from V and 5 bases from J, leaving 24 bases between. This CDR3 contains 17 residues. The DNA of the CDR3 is TGTGCCAGCAGCCCTAGGACGGGGGGACAAGAGAAGGAGACCCAGTACTTC. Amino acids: CASSPRTGGQEKETQYF.

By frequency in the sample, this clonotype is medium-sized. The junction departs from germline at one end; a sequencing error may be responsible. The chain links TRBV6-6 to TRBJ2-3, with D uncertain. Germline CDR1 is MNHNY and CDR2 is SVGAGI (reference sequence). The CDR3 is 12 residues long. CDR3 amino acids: CASSYNDIDMPF. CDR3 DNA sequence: TGTGCCAGCAGTTACAACGATATTGACATGCCCTTT.

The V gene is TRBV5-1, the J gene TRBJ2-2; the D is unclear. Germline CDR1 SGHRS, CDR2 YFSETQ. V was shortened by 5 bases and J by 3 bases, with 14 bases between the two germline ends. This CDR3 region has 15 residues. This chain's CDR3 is CASSAQLGYTGELFF. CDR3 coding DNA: TGCGCCAGCAGTGCTCAGCTGGGATACACCGGGGAGCTGTTTTTT.

CDR3 coding DNA: TGCAGCGTTTTGGGGACACAAGAAGAAGCAGATACGCAGTATTTT. Its protein is CSVLGTQEEADTQYF. The J gene is TRBJ2-3, the V gene TRBV29-1; possibly TRBD1 for D (6 bases). The CDR3 contains 15 residues. V was trimmed by 5 bases and J by 4 bases, leaving 19 bases between them. Per the germline V gene, CDR1 is SQVTM and CDR2 is ANQGSEA.

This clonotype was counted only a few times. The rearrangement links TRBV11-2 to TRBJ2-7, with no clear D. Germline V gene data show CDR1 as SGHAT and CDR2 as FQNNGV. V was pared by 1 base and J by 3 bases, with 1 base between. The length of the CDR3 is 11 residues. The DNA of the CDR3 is TGTGCCAGCAGCTTAGTCTACGAGCAGTACTTC. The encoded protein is CASSLVYEQYF. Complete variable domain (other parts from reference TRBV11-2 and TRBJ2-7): EAGVAQSPRYKIIEKRQSVAFWCNPISGHATLYWYQQILGQGPKLLIQFQNNGVVDDSQLPKDRFSAERLKGVDSTLKIQPAKLEDSAVYLCASSLVYEQYFGPGTRLTVT.

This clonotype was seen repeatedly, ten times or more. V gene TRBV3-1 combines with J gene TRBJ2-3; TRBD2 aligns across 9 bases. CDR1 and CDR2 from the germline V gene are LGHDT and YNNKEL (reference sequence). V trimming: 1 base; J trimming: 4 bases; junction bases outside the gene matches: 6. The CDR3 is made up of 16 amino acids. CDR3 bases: TGTGCCAGCAGCCAAGGAGTTAGCGGGAGCGCAGATACGCAGTATTTT. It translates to CASSQGVSGSADTQYF.

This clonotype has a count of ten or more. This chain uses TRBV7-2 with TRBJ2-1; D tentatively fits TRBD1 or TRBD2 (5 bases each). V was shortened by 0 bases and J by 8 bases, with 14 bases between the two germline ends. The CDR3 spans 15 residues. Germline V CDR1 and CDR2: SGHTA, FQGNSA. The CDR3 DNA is TGTGCCAGCAGCTTAGCGGGACGGGCCAGTTATGAGCAGTTCTTC. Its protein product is CASSLAGRASYEQFF.

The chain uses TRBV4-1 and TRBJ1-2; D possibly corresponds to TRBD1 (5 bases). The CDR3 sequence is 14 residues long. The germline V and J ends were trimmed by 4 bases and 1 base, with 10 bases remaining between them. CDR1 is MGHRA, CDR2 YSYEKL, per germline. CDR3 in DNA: TGCGCCAGCAGCCGCGAGGGGTTTAACTATGGCTACACCTTC. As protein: CASSREGFNYGYTF.

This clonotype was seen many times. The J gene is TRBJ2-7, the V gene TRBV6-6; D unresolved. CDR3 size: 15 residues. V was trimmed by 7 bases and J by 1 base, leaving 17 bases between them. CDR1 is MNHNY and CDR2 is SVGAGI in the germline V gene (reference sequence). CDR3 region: CASIRALELSYEQYF. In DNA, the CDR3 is TGTGCCAGCATCCGCGCATTGGAGCTTTCCTACGAGCAGTACTTC.

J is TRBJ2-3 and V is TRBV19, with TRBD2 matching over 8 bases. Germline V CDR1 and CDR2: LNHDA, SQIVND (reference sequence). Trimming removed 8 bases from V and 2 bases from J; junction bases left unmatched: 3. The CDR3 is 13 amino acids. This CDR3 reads CASLAGPTDTQYF. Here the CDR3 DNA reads TGTGCCAGTTTAGCGGGACCCACAGATACGCAGTATTTT.

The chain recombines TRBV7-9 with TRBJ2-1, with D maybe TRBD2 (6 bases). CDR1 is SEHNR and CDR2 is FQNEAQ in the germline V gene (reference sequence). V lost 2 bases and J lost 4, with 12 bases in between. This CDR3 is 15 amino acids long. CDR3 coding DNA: TGTGCCAGCAGCTTATTAAGCGGGCGGTACAATGAGCAGTTCTTC. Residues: CASSLLSGRYNEQFF.

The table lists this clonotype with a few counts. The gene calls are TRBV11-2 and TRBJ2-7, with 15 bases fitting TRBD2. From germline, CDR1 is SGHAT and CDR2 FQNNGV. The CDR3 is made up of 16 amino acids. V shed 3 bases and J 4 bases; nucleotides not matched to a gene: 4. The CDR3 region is CASSFGLAGGSYEQYF. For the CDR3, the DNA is TGTGCCAGCAGCTTCGGACTAGCGGGAGGGAGTTACGAGCAGTACTTC.

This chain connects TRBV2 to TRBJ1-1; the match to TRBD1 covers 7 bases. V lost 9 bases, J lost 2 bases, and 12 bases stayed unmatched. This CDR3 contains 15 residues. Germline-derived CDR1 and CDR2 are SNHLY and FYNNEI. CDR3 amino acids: CASNYRDSSNTEAFF. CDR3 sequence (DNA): TGTGCCAGTAATTACAGGGACAGTTCAAACACTGAAGCTTTCTTT.

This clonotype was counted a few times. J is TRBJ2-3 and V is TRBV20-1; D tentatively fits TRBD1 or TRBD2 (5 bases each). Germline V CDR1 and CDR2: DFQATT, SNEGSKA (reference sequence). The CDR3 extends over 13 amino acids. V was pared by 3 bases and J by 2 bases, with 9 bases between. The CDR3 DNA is TGCAGTGCTAGGTGGGGGACCACAGATACGCAGTATTTT. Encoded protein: CSARWGTTDTQYF.

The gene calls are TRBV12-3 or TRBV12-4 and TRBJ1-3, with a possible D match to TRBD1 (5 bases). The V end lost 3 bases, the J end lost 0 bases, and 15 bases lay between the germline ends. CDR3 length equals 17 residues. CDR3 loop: CASSFYIVGPSGNTIYF. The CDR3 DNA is TGTGCCAGCAGTTTTTATATTGTGGGACCCTCTGGAAACACCATATATTTT.

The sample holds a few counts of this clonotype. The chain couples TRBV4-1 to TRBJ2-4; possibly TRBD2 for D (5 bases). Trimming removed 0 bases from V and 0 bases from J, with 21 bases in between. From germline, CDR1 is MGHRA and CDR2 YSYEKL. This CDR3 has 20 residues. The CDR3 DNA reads TGCGCCAGCAGCCAAGATATGAGGGAGCGCTTCTCTTTAGCCAAAAACATTCAGTACTTC. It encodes CASSQDMRERFSLAKNIQYF.

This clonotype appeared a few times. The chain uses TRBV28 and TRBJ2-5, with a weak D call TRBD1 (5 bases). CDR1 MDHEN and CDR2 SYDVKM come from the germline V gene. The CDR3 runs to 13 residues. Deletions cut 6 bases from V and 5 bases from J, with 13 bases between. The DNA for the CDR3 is TGTGCCAGCAGCTCCATACAGGCGGAGACCCAGTACTTC. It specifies CASSSIQAETQYF.

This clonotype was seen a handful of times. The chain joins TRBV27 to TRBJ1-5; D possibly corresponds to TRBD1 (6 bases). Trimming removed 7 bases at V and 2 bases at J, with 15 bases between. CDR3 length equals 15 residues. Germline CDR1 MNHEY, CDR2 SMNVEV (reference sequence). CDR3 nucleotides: TGTGCCAGCACCCTGCGAGGGGGACGCAATCAGCCCCAGCATTTT. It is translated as CASTLRGGRNQPQHF.

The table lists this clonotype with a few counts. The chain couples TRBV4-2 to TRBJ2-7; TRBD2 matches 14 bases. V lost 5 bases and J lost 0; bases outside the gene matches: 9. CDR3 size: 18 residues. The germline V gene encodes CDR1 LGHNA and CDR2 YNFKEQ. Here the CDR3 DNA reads TGTGCCAGCAGCTCAGGACTAGCGGGAGGCCCCCTCTCCTACGAGCAGTACTTC. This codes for CASSSGLAGGPLSYEQYF.

In DNA, the CDR3 is TGTGCCAGCAGCCTCGGACTAGCGACGGGAGATACGCAGTATTTT. It encodes CASSLGLATGDTQYF. This chain uses TRBV3-1 with TRBJ2-3, with TRBD2 identical over 9 bases. CDR3 length: 15 residues. V was clipped by 4 bases and J by 5 bases; unmatched bases: 7. The germline CDR1 and CDR2 sequences are LGHDT and YNNKEL (reference sequence).